This T cell receptor (beta chain) was recorded in a study of human T cells and chemical hapten exposure. Notes on the study in general: High-frequency TCRs, those above 1 in 1000, stayed the same after DPC sensitization.

This clonotype was recorded many times. Its antigen remains unidentified. CDR1 and CDR2 from the germline V gene are PRHDT and FYEKMQ (reference sequence). The length of the CDR3 is 12 residues. V lost 2 bases to trimming and J lost 7 bases, with 5 bases between them. The template was total RNA from unfractionated whole blood. The library labeled individual cDNA molecules by adding unique molecular identifiers to them. Authors' analysis steps: From approximately 20,000 to 700,000 TCRs were found per sample, with a median of roughly 89,000. One entry per CDR3 protein results from TCRdb running MiXCR on the 5' RACE reads. The V and J calls were determined by TCRdb, not by the authors. Counted here are around 80,000 distinct CDR3 sequences, more than 15% occurring once; the ten biggest clones make up under 7.5%.

The chain uses TRBV13 and TRBJ2-2; D not certain. This TCR derives from a female donor in good health. Written as DNA, the CDR3 is TGTGCCAGCAGCTTAATAAGCGGGGAGCTGTTTTTT. Its protein product is CASSLISGELFF.